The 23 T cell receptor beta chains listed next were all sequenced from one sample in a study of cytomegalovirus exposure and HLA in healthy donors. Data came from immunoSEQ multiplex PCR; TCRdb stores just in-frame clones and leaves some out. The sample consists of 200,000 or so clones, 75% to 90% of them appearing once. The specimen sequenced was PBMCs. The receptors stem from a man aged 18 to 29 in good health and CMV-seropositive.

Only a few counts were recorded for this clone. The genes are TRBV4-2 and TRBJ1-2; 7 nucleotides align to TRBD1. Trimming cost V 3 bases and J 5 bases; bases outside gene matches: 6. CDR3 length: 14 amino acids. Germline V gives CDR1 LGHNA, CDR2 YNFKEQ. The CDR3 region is CASSHTGTAYGYTF. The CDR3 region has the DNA TGTGCCAGCAGCCACACCGGGACAGCTTATGGCTACACCTTC.

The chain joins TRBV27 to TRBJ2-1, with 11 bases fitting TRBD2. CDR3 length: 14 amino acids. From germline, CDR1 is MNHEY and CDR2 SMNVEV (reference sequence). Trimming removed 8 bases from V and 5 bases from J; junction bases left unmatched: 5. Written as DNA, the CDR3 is TGTGCCAGCGCGGGACTAGCGGCAAACAATGAGCAGTTCTTC. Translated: CASAGLAANNEQFF.

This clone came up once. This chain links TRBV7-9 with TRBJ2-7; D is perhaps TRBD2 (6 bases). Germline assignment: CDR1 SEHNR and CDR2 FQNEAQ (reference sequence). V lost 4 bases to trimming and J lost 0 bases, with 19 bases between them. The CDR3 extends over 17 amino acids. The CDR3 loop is CASSSRWAGSSSYEQYF. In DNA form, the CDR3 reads TGTGCCAGCAGCTCCCGGTGGGCGGGGAGCAGCTCCTACGAGCAGTACTTC.

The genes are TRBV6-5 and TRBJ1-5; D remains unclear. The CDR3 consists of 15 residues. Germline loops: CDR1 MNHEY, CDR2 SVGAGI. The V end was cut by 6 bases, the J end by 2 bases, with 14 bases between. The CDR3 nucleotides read TGTGCCAGCAGCCTGGAAGGCGGAGGCAATCAGCCCCAGCATTTT. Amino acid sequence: CASSLEGGGNQPQHF.

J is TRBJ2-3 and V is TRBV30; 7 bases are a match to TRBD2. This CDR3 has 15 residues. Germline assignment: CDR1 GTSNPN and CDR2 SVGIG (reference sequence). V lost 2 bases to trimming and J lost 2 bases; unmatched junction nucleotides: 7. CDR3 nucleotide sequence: TGTGCCTGGAGTTTCTTAGCGGGCCTCACAGATACGCAGTATTTT. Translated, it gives CAWSFLAGLTDTQYF.

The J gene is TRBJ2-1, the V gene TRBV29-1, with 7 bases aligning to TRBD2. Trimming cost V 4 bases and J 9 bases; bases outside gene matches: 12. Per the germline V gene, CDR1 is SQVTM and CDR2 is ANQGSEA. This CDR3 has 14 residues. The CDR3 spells CSVVRLAYGGEQFF. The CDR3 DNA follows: TGCAGCGTTGTTAGACTAGCCTATGGAGGTGAGCAGTTCTTC.

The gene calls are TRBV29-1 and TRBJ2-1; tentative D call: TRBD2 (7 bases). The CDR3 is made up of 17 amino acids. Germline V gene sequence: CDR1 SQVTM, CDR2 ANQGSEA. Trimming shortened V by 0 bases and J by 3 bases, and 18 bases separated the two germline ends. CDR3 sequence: CSVEEGASGYIYNEQFF. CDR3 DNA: TGCAGCGTTGAAGAGGGGGCTAGCGGATACATCTACAATGAGCAGTTCTTC.

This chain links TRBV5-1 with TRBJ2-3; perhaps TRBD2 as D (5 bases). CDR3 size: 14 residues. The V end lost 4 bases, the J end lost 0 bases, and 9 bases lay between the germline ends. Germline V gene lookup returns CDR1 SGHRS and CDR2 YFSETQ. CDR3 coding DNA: TGCGCCAGCAGCGCGGACTCTAGCACAGATACGCAGTATTTT. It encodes CASSADSSTDTQYF.

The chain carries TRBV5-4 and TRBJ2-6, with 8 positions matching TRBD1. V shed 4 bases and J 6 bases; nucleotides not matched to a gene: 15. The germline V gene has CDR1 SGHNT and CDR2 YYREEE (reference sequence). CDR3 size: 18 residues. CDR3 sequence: CASSPRTGLSRSANVLTF. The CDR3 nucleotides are TGTGCCAGCAGCCCTAGGACAGGGCTATCGCGCTCGGCCAACGTCCTGACTTTC.

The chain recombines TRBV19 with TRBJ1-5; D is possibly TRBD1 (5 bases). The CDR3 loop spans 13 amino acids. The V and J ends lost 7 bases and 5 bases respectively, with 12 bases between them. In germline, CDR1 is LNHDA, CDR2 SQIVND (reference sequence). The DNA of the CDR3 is TGTGCCAGTACGGGGAGGGGCCATCAGCCCCAGCATTTT. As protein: CASTGRGHQPQHF.

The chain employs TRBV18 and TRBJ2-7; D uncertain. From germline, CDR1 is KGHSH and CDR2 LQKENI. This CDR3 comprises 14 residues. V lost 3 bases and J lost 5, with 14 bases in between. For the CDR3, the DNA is TGTGCCAGCTCACCGTACGGGTTCGCGAACGAGCAGTACTTC. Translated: CASSPYGFANEQYF.

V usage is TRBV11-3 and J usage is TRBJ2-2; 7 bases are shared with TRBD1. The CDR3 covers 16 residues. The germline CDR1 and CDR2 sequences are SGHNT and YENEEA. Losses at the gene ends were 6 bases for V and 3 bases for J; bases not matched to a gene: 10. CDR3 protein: CASSSPDRTYTGELFF. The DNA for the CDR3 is TGTGCCAGCAGTTCCCCGGACAGGACCTACACCGGGGAGCTGTTTTTT.

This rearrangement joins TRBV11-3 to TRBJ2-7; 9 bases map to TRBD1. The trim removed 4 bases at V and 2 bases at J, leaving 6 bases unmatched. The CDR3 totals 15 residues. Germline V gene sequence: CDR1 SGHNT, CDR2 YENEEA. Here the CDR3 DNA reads TGTGCCAGCAGCTACGCCGGGACAGGGCCCTACGAGCAGTACTTC. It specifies CASSYAGTGPYEQYF.

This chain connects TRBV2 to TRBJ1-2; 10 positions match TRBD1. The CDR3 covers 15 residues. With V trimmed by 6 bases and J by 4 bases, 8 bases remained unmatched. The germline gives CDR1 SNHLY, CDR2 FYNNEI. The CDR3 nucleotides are TGTGCCAGCAGGAGACCGGGACAGGGGTTCTATGGCTACACCTTC. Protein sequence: CASRRPGQGFYGYTF.

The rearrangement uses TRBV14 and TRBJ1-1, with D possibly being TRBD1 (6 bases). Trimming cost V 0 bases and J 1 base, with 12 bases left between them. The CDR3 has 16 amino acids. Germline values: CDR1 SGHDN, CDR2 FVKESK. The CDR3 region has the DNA TGTGCCAGCAGCCAAGAGGGGGCAGGGAAGAACACTGAAGCTTTCTTT. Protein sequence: CASSQEGAGKNTEAFF.

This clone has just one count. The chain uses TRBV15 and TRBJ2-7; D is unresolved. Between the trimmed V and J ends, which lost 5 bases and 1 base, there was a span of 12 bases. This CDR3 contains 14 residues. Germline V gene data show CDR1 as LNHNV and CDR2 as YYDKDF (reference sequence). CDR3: CATSFDPGSYEQYF. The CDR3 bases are TGTGCCACCAGCTTCGACCCAGGATCCTACGAGCAGTACTTC.

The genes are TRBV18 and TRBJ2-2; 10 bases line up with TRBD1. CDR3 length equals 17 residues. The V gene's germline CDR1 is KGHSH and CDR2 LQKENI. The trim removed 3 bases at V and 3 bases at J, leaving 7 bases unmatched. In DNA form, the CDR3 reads TGTGCCAGCTCACCCCGAGCCGGGACAGGGGACACCGGGGAGCTGTTTTTT. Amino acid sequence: CASSPRAGTGDTGELFF.

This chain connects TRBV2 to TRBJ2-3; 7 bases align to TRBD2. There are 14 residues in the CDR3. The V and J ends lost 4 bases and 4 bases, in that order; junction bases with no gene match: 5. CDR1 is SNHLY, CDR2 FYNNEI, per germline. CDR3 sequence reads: CASSVTGGSDTQYF. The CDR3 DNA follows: TGTGCCAGCAGTGTGACGGGAGGCTCAGATACGCAGTATTTT.

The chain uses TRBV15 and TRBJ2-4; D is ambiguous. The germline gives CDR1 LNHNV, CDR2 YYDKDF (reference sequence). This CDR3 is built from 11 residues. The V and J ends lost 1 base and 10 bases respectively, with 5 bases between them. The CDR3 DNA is TGTGCCACCAGCAGAGGGAGTATTCAGTACTTC. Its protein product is CATSRGSIQYF.

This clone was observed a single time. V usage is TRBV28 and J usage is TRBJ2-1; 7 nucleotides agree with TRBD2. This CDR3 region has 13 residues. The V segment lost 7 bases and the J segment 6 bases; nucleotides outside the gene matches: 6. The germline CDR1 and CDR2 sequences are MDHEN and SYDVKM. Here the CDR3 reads CASTFPGGNEQFF. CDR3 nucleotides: TGTGCCAGCACCTTTCCGGGGGGCAATGAGCAGTTCTTC.

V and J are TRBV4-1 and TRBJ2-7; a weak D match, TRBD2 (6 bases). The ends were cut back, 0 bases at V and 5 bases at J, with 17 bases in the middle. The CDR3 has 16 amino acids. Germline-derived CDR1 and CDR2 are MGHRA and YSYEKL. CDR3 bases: TGCGCCAGCAGCCAAGATCCGCGCGGGACGATCAACGAGCAGTACTTC. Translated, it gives CASSQDPRGTINEQYF.

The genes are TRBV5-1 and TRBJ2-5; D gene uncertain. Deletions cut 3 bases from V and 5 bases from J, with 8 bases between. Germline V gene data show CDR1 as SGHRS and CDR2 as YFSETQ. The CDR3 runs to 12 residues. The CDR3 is CASSSTRETQYF. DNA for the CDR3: TGCGCCAGCAGCTCAACCCGGGAGACCCAGTACTTC.

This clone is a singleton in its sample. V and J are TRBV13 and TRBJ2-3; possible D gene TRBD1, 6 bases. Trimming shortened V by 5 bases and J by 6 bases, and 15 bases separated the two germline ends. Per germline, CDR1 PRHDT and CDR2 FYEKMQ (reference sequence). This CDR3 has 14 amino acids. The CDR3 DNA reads TGTGCCAGCAGCGGCAGGGGCCCCCCCGATACGCAGTATTTT. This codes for CASSGRGPPDTQYF.